The 2 T cell receptor beta chains given below trace back to one sample, sequenced in a study of response to subunit inactivated influenza vaccine. TCRdb reanalysed the RT-PCR reads using MiXCR and keeps one entry per CDR3 protein. The data hold 400,000 to 650,000 distinct CDR3 sequences, with approximately 7.2% observed a single time. The sample in question was PBMCs from blood, obtained around 2 years after vaccination. Receptors originate from a man between 50 and 75 years old who received an inactivated influenza vaccine.

This rearrangement joins TRBV4-3 to TRBJ1-4, with TRBD1 identical over 7 bases. The germline CDR1 and CDR2 sequences are LGHNA and YSLEER. The V segment lost 1 base and the J segment 6 bases; nucleotides outside the gene matches: 5. The CDR3 extends over 15 amino acids. CDR3 loop: CASSQVGQGDEKLFF. DNA for the CDR3: TGCGCCAGCAGCCAAGTCGGGCAGGGGGATGAAAAACTGTTTTTT.

This clonotype was counted at least ten times. The chain carries TRBV20-1 and TRBJ2-7; D is unresolved. V lost 3 bases and J lost 4, with 7 bases in between. The germline V gene encodes CDR1 DFQATT and CDR2 SNEGSKA (reference sequence). This CDR3 contains 11 residues. The CDR3 sequence: CSASKGYEQYF. CDR3 sequence (DNA): TGCAGTGCTAGTAAGGGATACGAGCAGTACTTC.